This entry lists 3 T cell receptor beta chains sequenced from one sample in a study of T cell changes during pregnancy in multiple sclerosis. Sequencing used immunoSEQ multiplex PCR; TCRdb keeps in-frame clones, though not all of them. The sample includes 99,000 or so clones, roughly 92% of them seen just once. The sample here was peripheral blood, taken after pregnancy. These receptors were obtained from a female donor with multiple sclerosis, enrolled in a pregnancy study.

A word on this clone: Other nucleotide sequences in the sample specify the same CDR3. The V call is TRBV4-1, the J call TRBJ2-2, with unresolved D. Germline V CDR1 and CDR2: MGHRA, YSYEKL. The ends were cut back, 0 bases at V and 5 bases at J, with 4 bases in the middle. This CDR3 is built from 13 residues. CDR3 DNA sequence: TGCGCCAGCAGCCAAGAGCGGACCGGGGAGCTGTTTTTT. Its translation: CASSQERTGELFF.

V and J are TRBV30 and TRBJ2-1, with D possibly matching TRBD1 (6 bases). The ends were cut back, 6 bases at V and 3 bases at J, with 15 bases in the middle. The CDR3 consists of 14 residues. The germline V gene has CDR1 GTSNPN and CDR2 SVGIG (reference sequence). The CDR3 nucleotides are TGTGCCTGTACCGGGACAAACCTCTACAATGAGCAGTTCTTC. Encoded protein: CACTGTNLYNEQFF.

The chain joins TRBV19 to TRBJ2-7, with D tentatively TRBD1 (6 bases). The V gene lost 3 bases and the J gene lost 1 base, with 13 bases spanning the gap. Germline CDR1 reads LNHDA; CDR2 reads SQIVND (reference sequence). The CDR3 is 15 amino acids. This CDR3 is CASSIPGDGSYEQYF. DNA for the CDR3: TGTGCCAGTAGTATCCCAGGGGATGGGTCCTACGAGCAGTACTTC.